The 2 T cell receptor beta chains below were found in one sample sequenced in a study of lung T cells in sarcoidosis with Löfgren's syndrome. TCRdb used MiXCR to reprocess the reads, holding one entry per CDR3 protein. The data show 58,000 or so distinct CDR3 sequences, 21% seen once. Material: CD4+ T cells from PBMCs. The receptor source for this set is a human donor with sarcoidosis (Löfgren's syndrome or another form), or a control subject (not recorded which).

This clonotype was counted ten times or more. This chain joins TRBV28 and TRBJ1-2; 7 bases map to TRBD1. With V trimmed by 5 bases and J by 8 bases, 17 bases remained unmatched. This CDR3 spans 16 amino acids. The V gene's germline CDR1 is MDHEN and CDR2 SYDVKM. DNA of the CDR3: TGTGCCAGCAGTCTTCCCCCAGGGGGGGGCATTCGGGGCTACACCTTC. Residues: CASSLPPGGGIRGYTF.

At least ten counts were recorded for this clonotype. The gene calls are TRBV6-1 and TRBJ2-5; the match to TRBD2 covers 9 bases. The junction had 11 bases not matched to a gene; V was cut back by 2 bases and J by 4 bases. The CDR3 runs to 17 residues. From germline, CDR1 is MNHNS and CDR2 SASEGT. The CDR3 spells CASSEISGGTQGETQYF. CDR3 bases: TGTGCCAGCAGTGAAATAAGCGGGGGGACCCAAGGAGAGACCCAGTACTTC.